Sequencing of this T cell receptor (beta chain) was carried out in a study of T cell repertoires in cytomegalovirus infection (dated by TCRdb to about 2019). Regarding the study in general: Donor HLA type was relevant to the analysis, because carriage of CMV infection together with the matching HLA type was indicated by public TCR beta signatures. The investigation overall reported the following: Cumulative frequency of public TCR beta family members discriminated carriers of CMV infection plus the relevant HLA type in this cohort and an independent roughly 330-donor cohort. The ex vivo response was dominated by HLA-C-restricted CMV-specific TCR beta clonotypes, and the single most frequent clonotype in two of eight donors was supplied by these HLA-C-restricted clonotypes.

The CDR3 starts with the cysteine, ends with the phenylalanine, and has 14 residues. Just the 42-base CDR3 DNA is kept, in frame starting at base 1. Trimming removed 5 bases from V and 11 bases from J; the gene matches leave 8 bases unexplained. This clonotype has ten or more counts. The clone's antigen remains unknown. One base away there is no much larger clone; base qualities are not given. For sequencing, an Illumina HiSeq 1500 was employed. The public reads were run again by TCRdb, first through fastp at Q25 and then through MiXCR, and only productive beta chains were kept. CDR3 protein sequences are deduplicated, and each keeps its most common genes and DNA. Recorded for this sample are roughly 630,000 distinct CDR3 sequences; less than 25% of them occurred a single time. Around 7.6% of the sample is taken by the ten largest.

The receptor was derived from a human donor in good health (CMV status not recorded). Some clones in this sample may be carry-over from other donors' samples. Recombination linked TRBV12-3 or TRBV12-4 to TRBJ2-3; 12 nucleotides in the junction match TRBD2. Sequencing used CD8+ T cells from PBMCs. CDR3 reads: CASSPSGGEAEQYF. The DNA reads as follows: TGTGCCAGCAGTCCTAGCGGGGGGGAAGCGGAGCAGTATTTT.